These 27 T cell receptor beta chains were all obtained from the same sample, sequenced in a study of beta chain features in type 1 diabetes. The antigens of these receptors remain unknown. Regarding the study as a whole: TCRB CDR3s from Type 1 diabetes patients were moderately but significantly shorter in all four CD4+ subsets.

cDNA synthesis used the whole RNA isolate, giving expressed TCRB sequences. Generated by immunoSEQ multiplex PCR, the TCRdb table keeps only in-frame clones and is missing some. The table shows around 250,000 clones, with roughly an eighth occurring only once. Sequencing used naive CD4+ T cells from blood. The receptors come from a man aged 25 to 45 with type 1 diabetes.

The table lists this clone with a few counts. The chain employs TRBV18 and TRBJ2-5, with D unresolved. This CDR3 is built from 13 residues. Between the trimmed V and J ends, which lost 4 bases and 5 bases, there was a span of 11 bases. CDR1 is KGHSH and CDR2 is LQKENI in the germline V gene. CDR3 protein: CASSRALPETQYF. Written as DNA, the CDR3 is TGTGCCAGCTCACGGGCACTGCCGGAGACCCAGTACTTC.

This clone has just a few counts. The chain is built from TRBV2 and TRBJ2-1; 7 bases map to TRBD2. The CDR3 runs 14 residues. V trimming: 5 bases; J trimming: 3 bases; junction bases outside the gene matches: 4. The germline V gene encodes CDR1 SNHLY and CDR2 FYNNEI. The CDR3 region is CASSSRDYYNEQFF. The CDR3 nucleotides are TGTGCCAGCAGTTCTCGGGACTACTACAATGAGCAGTTCTTC.

The CDR3 nucleotides are TGTGCCAGCAGTCAAGGACTAGCGGGAGTTCGGGAGACCCAGTACTTC. This gives the protein CASSQGLAGVRETQYF. The chain links TRBV6-1 to TRBJ2-5; 13 nucleotides agree with TRBD2. The length of the CDR3 is 16 residues. In germline, CDR1 is MNHNS, CDR2 SASEGT. Losses at the gene ends were 5 bases for V and 5 bases for J; bases not matched to a gene: 8.

The chain carries TRBV4-2 and TRBJ2-7; TRBD2 aligns across 9 bases. The CDR3 is made up of 16 amino acids. Losses at the gene ends were 0 bases for V and 3 bases for J; bases not matched to a gene: 6. Germline loops: CDR1 LGHNA, CDR2 YNFKEQ. As DNA, the CDR3 is TGTGCCAGCAGCCAAGATTCCCTAGCGGGGTACTACGAGCAGTACTTC. This gives the protein CASSQDSLAGYYEQYF.

The chain employs TRBV28 and TRBJ1-2; the D is unclear. Germline lookup yields CDR1 MDHEN and CDR2 SYDVKM. The CDR3 sequence is 15 residues long. Trimming removed 6 bases from V and 0 bases from J, with 14 bases in between. CDR3 nucleotide sequence: TGTGCCAGCAGCCGACCCTACGGGGCTAACTATGGCTACACCTTC. Its translation: CASSRPYGANYGYTF.

The chain couples TRBV6-6 to TRBJ2-1; D perhaps matches TRBD1 (6 bases). Deletions cut 7 bases from V and 3 bases from J, with 13 bases between. CDR3 length equals 14 residues. Germline lookup yields CDR1 MNHNY and CDR2 SVGAGI (reference sequence). The CDR3 bases are TGTGCCAGCAACCCGACAGGCAGCTACAATGAGCAGTTCTTC. This codes for CASNPTGSYNEQFF.

V gene TRBV18 combines with J gene TRBJ1-1, with TRBD1 matching over 8 bases. The CDR3 consists of 16 residues. The junction had 20 bases not matched to a gene; V was cut back by 4 bases and J by 13 bases. The germline V gene encodes CDR1 KGHSH and CDR2 LQKENI. In nucleotides, the CDR3 is TGTGCCAGCTCACTTTCATACGACAGGGGTGAGGGAGTTGGTTTCTTT. Protein product: CASSLSYDRGEGVGFF. Variable domain in full (rest from reference TRBV18 and TRBJ1-1): NAGVMQNPRHLVRRRGQEARLRCSPMKGHSHVYWYRQLPEEGLKFMVYLQKENIIDESGMPKERFSAEFPKEGPSILRIQQVVRGDSAAYFCASSLSYDRGEGVGFFGQGTRLTVV.

The rearrangement links TRBV6-6 to TRBJ1-2; perhaps TRBD1 as D (5 bases). The CDR3 sequence is 12 residues long. The V gene's germline CDR1 is MNHNY and CDR2 SVGAGI (reference sequence). The ends were cut back, 6 bases at V and 7 bases at J, with 12 bases in the middle. CDR3 in amino acids: CASRSLDSGYTF. CDR3 bases: TGTGCCAGCAGGTCTCTCGACAGTGGCTACACCTTC.

The genes are TRBV6-4 and TRBJ2-1; tentative D call: TRBD2 (5 bases). Germline CDR1 MRHNA, CDR2 SNTAGT. The germline V and J ends were trimmed by 2 bases and 9 bases, with 8 bases remaining between them. There are 12 residues in the CDR3. Here the CDR3 DNA reads TGTGCCAGCAGTGACGAGGGTAGTGAGCAGTTCTTC. Amino acids: CASSDEGSEQFF.

This clone has more than one count but fewer than ten. The rearrangement links TRBV7-9 to TRBJ2-1, with 7 bases fitting TRBD1. Germline lookup yields CDR1 SEHNR and CDR2 FQNEAQ (reference sequence). V shed 3 bases and J 1 base; nucleotides not matched to a gene: 3. The length of the CDR3 is 15 residues. This CDR3 reads CASSFRGQSYNEQFF. CDR3 bases: TGTGCCAGCAGCTTCCGGGGACAGTCCTACAATGAGCAGTTCTTC.

This clone has only a few counts. The rearrangement links TRBV4-2 to TRBJ1-2; perhaps TRBD1 as D (5 bases). In germline, CDR1 is LGHNA, CDR2 YNFKEQ. CDR3 length: 14 amino acids. Trimming pared 0 bases from V and 8 bases from J, leaving 13 bases between. The CDR3 spells CASSQDIRQGGYTF. The CDR3 DNA sequence: TGTGCCAGCAGCCAAGATATAAGGCAGGGAGGCTACACCTTC.

This chain links TRBV5-1 with TRBJ2-7; 7 bases line up with TRBD2. Germline V gene lookup returns CDR1 SGHRS and CDR2 YFSETQ. The CDR3 totals 15 residues. The V gene end was trimmed by 4 bases and the J gene end by 3 bases; junction bases not matched to a gene: 10. The CDR3 is CASSLGLDYNYEQYF. The CDR3 region has the DNA TGCGCCAGCAGCCTAGGACTAGATTACAACTACGAGCAGTACTTC.

The chain employs TRBV2 and TRBJ1-1; the match to TRBD1 covers 12 bases. Germline V lookup: CDR1 SNHLY, CDR2 FYNNEI. The junction had 3 bases not matched to a gene; V was cut back by 4 bases and J by 6 bases. This CDR3 is 14 amino acids long. CDR3 sequence: CASSVGQGAAEAFF. In DNA form, the CDR3 reads TGTGCCAGCAGTGTGGGACAGGGGGCGGCTGAAGCTTTCTTT.

J is TRBJ2-1 and V is TRBV5-4; 9 nucleotides agree with TRBD2. The CDR3 sequence is 15 residues long. Germline V lookup: CDR1 SGHNT, CDR2 YYREEE (reference sequence). Trimming removed 1 base from V and 4 bases from J; junction bases left unmatched: 3. The CDR3 region is CASSLQTSGYNEQFF. As DNA, the CDR3 is TGTGCCAGCAGCTTGCAGACTAGCGGTTACAATGAGCAGTTCTTC.

This clone was seen a handful of times. The sample contains more than one DNA sequence encoding this CDR3. V and J are TRBV9 and TRBJ2-1; the D gene is possibly TRBD1 (5 bases). Germline V gene sequence: CDR1 SGDLS, CDR2 YYNGEE. There are 14 residues in the CDR3. V shed 2 bases and J shed 5 bases, with 11 bases lying between them. DNA for the CDR3: TGTGCCAGCAGCGTGGGCCAGGGCAACAATGAGCAGTTCTTC. Its protein product is CASSVGQGNNEQFF.

This clone showed up just a few times. This sequence joins TRBV5-4 and TRBJ2-1; TRBD2 matches 9 bases. The germline V gene encodes CDR1 SGHNT and CDR2 YYREEE (reference sequence). The CDR3 extends over 15 amino acids. The ends lost 3 bases at V and 7 bases at J; junction bases unmatched: 8. CDR3 loop: CASSSAGGILNEQFF. The CDR3 nucleotides are TGTGCCAGCAGCTCCGCGGGAGGGATCCTAAATGAGCAGTTCTTC.

The chain joins TRBV7-9 to TRBJ2-7, with 9 bases aligning to TRBD1. J gave up 2 bases and V 5 bases, and 4 bases lay outside the gene matches. CDR1 and CDR2 (germline): SEHNR, FQNEAQ (reference sequence). The CDR3 is 14 amino acids. The CDR3 DNA is TGTGCCAGCAGCCCCCGGGACAGGGCCTACGAGCAGTACTTC. Translation gives CASSPRDRAYEQYF. The variable domain in full, with the rest retrieved from reference TRBV7-9 and TRBJ2-7, is DTGVSQNPRHKITKRGQNVTFRCDPISEHNRLYWYRQTLGQGPEFLTYFQNEAQLEKSRLLSDRFSAERPKGSFSTLEIQRTEQGDSAMYLCASSPRDRAYEQYFGPGTRLTVT.

The rearrangement uses TRBV29-1 and TRBJ2-7; TRBD2 matches 12 bases. Per the germline V gene, CDR1 is SQVTM and CDR2 is ANQGSEA. The J segment lost 3 bases and the V segment lost 4 bases, leaving 4 bases of the junction unmatched. The length of the CDR3 is 14 residues. DNA of the CDR3: TGCAGCGTTGGGGGACTAGCGGGTGGCTACGAGCAGTACTTC. Amino acid sequence: CSVGGLAGGYEQYF.

The chain carries TRBV7-8 and TRBJ2-3, with D unclear. This CDR3 spans 15 amino acids. The V end lost 2 bases, the J end lost 5 bases, and 14 bases lay between the germline ends. CDR1 SGHVS and CDR2 FQNEAQ come from the germline V gene. This CDR3 reads CASSLTDAQRDTQYF. The CDR3 region has the DNA TGTGCCAGCAGCTTAACCGATGCACAACGAGATACGCAGTATTTT.

The genes are TRBV7-9 and TRBJ2-7; 9 nucleotides agree with TRBD2. With 5 bases clipped from V and 4 bases from J, the junction kept 9 bases outside the gene matches. Germline V gives CDR1 SEHNR, CDR2 FQNEAQ (reference sequence). The CDR3 consists of 15 residues. The CDR3 bases are TGTGCCAGCAGCGCGAGACTAGCGGCTTGGTACGAGCAGTACTTC. It specifies CASSARLAAWYEQYF.

The V and J genes are TRBV5-6 and TRBJ2-5, with a possible D match to TRBD2 (6 bases). In germline, CDR1 is SGHDT, CDR2 YYEEEE. CDR3 length: 14 amino acids. Trimming left V 4 bases short and J 7 bases short, with 17 bases between. CDR3 amino acids: CASSTRASAGTQYF. The CDR3 DNA follows: TGTGCCAGCAGCACGAGGGCTAGCGCGGGGACCCAGTACTTC.

The V call is TRBV9, the J call TRBJ2-1; TRBD2 matches at 7 bases. With V trimmed by 5 bases and J by 0 bases, 8 bases remained unmatched. The length of the CDR3 is 16 residues. Germline loops: CDR1 SGDLS, CDR2 YYNGEE. The CDR3 region is CASSLSGVNSYNEQFF. Written as DNA, the CDR3 is TGTGCCAGCAGTCTAAGCGGGGTTAACTCCTACAATGAGCAGTTCTTC. Drawing the rest from reference TRBV9 and TRBJ2-1, the complete variable domain is DSGVTQTPKHLITATGQRVTLRCSPRSGDLSVYWYQQSLDQGLQFLIQYYNGEERAKGNILERFSAQQFPDLHSELNLSSLELGDSALYFCASSLSGVNSYNEQFFGPGTRLTVL.

This CDR3 is CASSLGQGLDSYEQYF. CDR3 DNA sequence: TGTGCCAGCAGCTTAGGTCAGGGACTGGATTCCTACGAGCAGTACTTC. V gene TRBV7-9 combines with J gene TRBJ2-7, with D tentatively TRBD2 (6 bases). This CDR3 has 16 residues. Germline assignment: CDR1 SEHNR and CDR2 FQNEAQ (reference sequence). V gave up 1 base and J gave up 1 base, with 14 bases separating them.

The rearrangement uses TRBV5-4 and TRBJ2-1; tentative D call: TRBD2 (5 bases). The CDR3 extends over 12 amino acids. The ends were cut back, 4 bases at V and 10 bases at J, with 12 bases in the middle. Looked up from germline, CDR1 is SGHNT and CDR2 is YYREEE (reference sequence). The CDR3 loop reads CASSGGSMEQFF. The CDR3 DNA is TGTGCCAGCAGCGGAGGAAGTATGGAGCAGTTCTTC.

The V gene is TRBV9, the J gene TRBJ1-5, with no clear D. Trimming removed 1 base at V and 5 bases at J, with 7 bases between. This CDR3 has 13 amino acids. From germline, CDR1 is SGDLS and CDR2 YYNGEE. For the CDR3, the DNA is TGTGCCAGCAGCGTATACGGGGATCAGCCCCAGCATTTT. Its translation: CASSVYGDQPQHF.

The rearrangement joins TRBV2 to TRBJ1-1; D remains unclear. This CDR3 has 13 residues. In germline, CDR1 is SNHLY, CDR2 FYNNEI. The V end lost 6 bases, the J end lost 0 bases, and 8 bases lay between the germline ends. CDR3 loop: CASREIMNTEAFF. In DNA, the CDR3 is TGTGCCAGCAGAGAGATTATGAACACTGAAGCTTTCTTT.

The chain carries TRBV15 and TRBJ1-1, with TRBD1 identical over 8 bases. The ends lost 8 bases at V and 4 bases at J; junction bases unmatched: 15. Per the germline V gene, CDR1 is LNHNV and CDR2 is YYDKDF (reference sequence). The length of the CDR3 is 16 residues. This CDR3 reads CATGSAGGAYITEAFF. The CDR3 DNA is TGTGCCACCGGTAGCGCAGGGGGCGCGTATATCACTGAAGCTTTCTTT.